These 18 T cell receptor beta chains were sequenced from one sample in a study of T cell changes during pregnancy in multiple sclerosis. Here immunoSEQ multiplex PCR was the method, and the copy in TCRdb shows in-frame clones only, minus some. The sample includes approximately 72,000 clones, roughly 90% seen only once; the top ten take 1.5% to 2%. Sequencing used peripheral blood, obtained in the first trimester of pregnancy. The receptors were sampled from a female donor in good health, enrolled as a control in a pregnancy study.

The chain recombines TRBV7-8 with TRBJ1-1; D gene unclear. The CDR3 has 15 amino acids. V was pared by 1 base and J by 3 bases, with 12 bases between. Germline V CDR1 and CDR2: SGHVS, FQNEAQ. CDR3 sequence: CASSLGRRVDTEAFF. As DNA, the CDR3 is TGTGCCAGCAGCTTAGGCCGGAGGGTAGACACTGAAGCTTTCTTT.

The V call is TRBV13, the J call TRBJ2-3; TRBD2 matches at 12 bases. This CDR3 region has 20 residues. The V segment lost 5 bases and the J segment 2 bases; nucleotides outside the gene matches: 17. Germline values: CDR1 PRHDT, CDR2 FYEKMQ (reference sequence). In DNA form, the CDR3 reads TGTGCCAGCAGCGTTAGCGACGGGCTAGCGGGAGGGCCCACCACAGATACGCAGTATTTT. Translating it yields CASSVSDGLAGGPTTDTQYF.

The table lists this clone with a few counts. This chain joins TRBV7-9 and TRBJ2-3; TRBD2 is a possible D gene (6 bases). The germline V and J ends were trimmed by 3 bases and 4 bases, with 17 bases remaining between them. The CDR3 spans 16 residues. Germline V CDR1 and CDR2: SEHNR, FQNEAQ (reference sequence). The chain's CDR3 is CASSFLLGGKADTQYF. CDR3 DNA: TGTGCCAGCAGCTTCCTTTTGGGGGGTAAAGCAGATACGCAGTATTTT.

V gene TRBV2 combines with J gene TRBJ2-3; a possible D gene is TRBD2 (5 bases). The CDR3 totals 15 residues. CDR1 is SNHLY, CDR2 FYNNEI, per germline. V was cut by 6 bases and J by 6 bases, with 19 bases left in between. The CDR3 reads CASRTKLEGVDTQYF. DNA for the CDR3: TGTGCCAGCAGGACCAAGCTAGAGGGCGTGGATACGCAGTATTTT.

The CDR3 sequence is CASSMQGAETQYF. The CDR3, as DNA: TGTGCCAGTAGTATGCAGGGTGCAGAGACCCAGTACTTC. The chain links TRBV19 to TRBJ2-5; a possible D gene is TRBD1 (5 bases). The CDR3 covers 13 residues. Germline V gene sequence: CDR1 LNHDA, CDR2 SQIVND (reference sequence). V was pared by 3 bases and J by 4 bases, with 9 bases between.

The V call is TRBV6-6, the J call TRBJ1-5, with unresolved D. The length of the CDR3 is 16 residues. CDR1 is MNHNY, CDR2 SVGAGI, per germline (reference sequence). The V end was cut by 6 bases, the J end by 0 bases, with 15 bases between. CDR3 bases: TGTGCCAGCAGCGAGAGAGGGAGGGCTAGCAATCAGCCCCAGCATTTT. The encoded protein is CASSERGRASNQPQHF.

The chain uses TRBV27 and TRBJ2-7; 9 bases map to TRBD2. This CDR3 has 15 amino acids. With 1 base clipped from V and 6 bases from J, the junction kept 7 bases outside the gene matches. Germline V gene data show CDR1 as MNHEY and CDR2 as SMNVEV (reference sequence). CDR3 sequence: CASSLFAGGPGEQYF. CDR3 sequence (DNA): TGTGCCAGCAGTTTATTCGCGGGAGGGCCGGGCGAGCAGTACTTC.

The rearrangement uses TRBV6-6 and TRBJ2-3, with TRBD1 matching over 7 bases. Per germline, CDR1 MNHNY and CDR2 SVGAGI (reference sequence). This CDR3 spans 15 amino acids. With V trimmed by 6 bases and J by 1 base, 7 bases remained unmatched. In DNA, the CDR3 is TGTGCCAGCAGACCCCGACAGGGAGGCACAGATACGCAGTATTTT. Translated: CASRPRQGGTDTQYF.

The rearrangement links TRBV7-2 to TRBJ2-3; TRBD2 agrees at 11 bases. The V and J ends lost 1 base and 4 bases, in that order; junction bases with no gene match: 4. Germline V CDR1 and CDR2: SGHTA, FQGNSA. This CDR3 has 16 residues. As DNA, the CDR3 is TGTGCCAGCAGCTTAGTAGCGGGAGGGGGGGCAGATACGCAGTATTTT. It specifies CASSLVAGGGADTQYF.

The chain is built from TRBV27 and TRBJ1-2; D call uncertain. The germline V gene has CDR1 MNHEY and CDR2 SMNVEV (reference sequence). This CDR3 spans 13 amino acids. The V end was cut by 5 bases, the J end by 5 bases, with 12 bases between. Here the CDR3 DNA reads TGTGCCAGCAGTCCTTTCCCGGGGTATGGCTACACCTTC. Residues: CASSPFPGYGYTF.

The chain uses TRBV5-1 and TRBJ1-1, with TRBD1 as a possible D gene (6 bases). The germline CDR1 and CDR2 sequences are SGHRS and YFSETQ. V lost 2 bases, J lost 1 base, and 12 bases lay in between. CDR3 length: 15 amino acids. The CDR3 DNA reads TGCGCCAGCAGCTTTTCGGGACACGGGAACACTGAAGCTTTCTTT. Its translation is CASSFSGHGNTEAFF.

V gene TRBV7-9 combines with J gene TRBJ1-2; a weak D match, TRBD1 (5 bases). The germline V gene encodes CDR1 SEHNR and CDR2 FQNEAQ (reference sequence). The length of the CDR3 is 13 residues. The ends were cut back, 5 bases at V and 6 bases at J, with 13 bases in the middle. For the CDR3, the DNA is TGTGCCAGCAGCCCTCAGGGAGGCGATGGCTACACCTTC. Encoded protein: CASSPQGGDGYTF.

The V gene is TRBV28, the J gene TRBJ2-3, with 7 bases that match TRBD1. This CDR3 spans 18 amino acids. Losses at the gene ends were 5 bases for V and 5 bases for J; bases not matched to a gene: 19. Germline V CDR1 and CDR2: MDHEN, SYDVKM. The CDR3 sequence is CASSPGIRGRVWGDTQYF. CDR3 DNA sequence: TGTGCCAGCAGTCCGGGTATAAGGGGGCGAGTATGGGGAGATACGCAGTATTTT.

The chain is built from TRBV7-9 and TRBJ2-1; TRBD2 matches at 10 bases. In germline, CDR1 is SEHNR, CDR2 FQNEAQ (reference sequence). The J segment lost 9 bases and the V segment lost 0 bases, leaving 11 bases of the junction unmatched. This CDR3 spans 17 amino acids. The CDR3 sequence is CASSLASSGRIGSEQFF. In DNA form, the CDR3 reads TGTGCCAGCAGCTTAGCATCTAGCGGGAGAATAGGAAGTGAGCAGTTCTTC.

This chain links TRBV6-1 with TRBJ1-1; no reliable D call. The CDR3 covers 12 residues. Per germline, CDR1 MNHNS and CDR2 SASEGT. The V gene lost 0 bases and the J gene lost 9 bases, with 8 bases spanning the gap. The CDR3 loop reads CASSEARWKAFF. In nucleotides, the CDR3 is TGTGCCAGCAGTGAAGCGCGGTGGAAAGCTTTCTTT.

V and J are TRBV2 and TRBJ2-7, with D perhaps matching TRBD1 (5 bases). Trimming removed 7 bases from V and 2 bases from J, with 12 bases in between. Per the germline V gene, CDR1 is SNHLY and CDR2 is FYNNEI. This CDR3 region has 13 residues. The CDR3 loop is CASINTGTYEQYF. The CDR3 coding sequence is TGTGCCAGCATCAATACAGGTACCTACGAGCAGTACTTC.

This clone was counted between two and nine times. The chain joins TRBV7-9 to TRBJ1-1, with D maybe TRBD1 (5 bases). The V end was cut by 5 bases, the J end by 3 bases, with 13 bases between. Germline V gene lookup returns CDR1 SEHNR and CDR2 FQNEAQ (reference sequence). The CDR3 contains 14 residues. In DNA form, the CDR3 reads TGTGCCAGCAGCGGGGGGACGGGGGACACTGAAGCTTTCTTT. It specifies CASSGGTGDTEAFF.

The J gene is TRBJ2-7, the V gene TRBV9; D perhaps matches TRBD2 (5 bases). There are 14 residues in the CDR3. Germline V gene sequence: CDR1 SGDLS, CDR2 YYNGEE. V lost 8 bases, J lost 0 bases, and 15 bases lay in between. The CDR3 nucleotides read TGTGCCAGGCGTTCTACGGGATCCTCCTACGAGCAGTACTTC. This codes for CARRSTGSSYEQYF.